The 13 T cell receptor beta chains below all came from one sample that was sequenced in a study of cytomegalovirus exposure and HLA in healthy donors. 60 Vbeta and 13 Jbeta primers were used in PCR. Assay used: immunoSEQ multiplex PCR; TCRdb lists only in-frame clones, some missing. The sample carries roughly 100,000 clones, roughly three fifths recorded once. The sequencing input was PBMCs. These TCRs come from a human donor in good health.

The chain couples TRBV11-2 to TRBJ2-5; no firm D call. The V gene lost 2 bases and the J gene lost 3 bases, with 10 bases spanning the gap. This CDR3 is built from 14 residues. The germline V gene has CDR1 SGHAT and CDR2 FQNNGV. The CDR3 region has the DNA TGTGCCAGCAGCTTATCCGGTCAAGAAGAGACCCAGTACTTC. Amino acid sequence: CASSLSGQEETQYF.

The chain has TRBV7-9 and TRBJ2-5; TRBD1 matches 9 bases. This CDR3 contains 15 residues. The germline gives CDR1 SEHNR, CDR2 FQNEAQ (reference sequence). V shed 0 bases and J 9 bases; nucleotides not matched to a gene: 8. In DNA form, the CDR3 reads TGTGCCAGCAGCTTAGCTCGGGACAGGGAAGGGGCCCAGTACTTC. This translates into CASSLARDREGAQYF.

This clone appeared a few times. The CDR3 DNA sequence: TGCGCCAGCAGCTTGGGGGACTACACAGATACGCAGTATTTT. Translating gives CASSLGDYTDTQYF. The rearrangement links TRBV5-1 to TRBJ2-3; TRBD2 matches at 7 bases. This CDR3 has 14 amino acids. Trimming took 0 bases from V and 2 from J; bases not matched to a gene: 0. The germline V gene encodes CDR1 SGHRS and CDR2 YFSETQ.

V gene TRBV6-1 combines with J gene TRBJ2-1, with D possibly matching TRBD1 (6 bases). V was pared by 3 bases and J by 2 bases, with 14 bases between. Germline V CDR1 and CDR2: MNHNS, SASEGT. The CDR3 runs to 16 residues. CDR3 DNA: TGTGCCAGCAGTGAGGACAGCATCAGCCCCTACAATGAGCAGTTCTTC. Protein sequence: CASSEDSISPYNEQFF.

The chain links TRBV18 to TRBJ2-7, with D maybe TRBD2 (5 bases). Trimming took 5 bases from V and 5 from J, leaving 10 bases between them. CDR1 and CDR2 (germline): KGHSH, LQKENI. This CDR3 is 12 amino acids long. DNA for the CDR3: TGTGCCAGCTCAGCCACTAGACACGAGCAGTACTTC. Its translation: CASSATRHEQYF.

V gene TRBV28 combines with J gene TRBJ2-7; a possible D gene is TRBD1 (5 bases). The CDR3 loop spans 13 amino acids. Per germline, CDR1 MDHEN and CDR2 SYDVKM. V gave up 8 bases and J gave up 3 bases, with 14 bases separating them. The CDR3 reads CASGLYRIYEQYF. As DNA, the CDR3 is TGTGCCAGCGGGTTGTACAGGATCTACGAGCAGTACTTC.

The chain combines TRBV7-9 with TRBJ2-2; 8 positions agree with TRBD2. Germline V gene sequence: CDR1 SEHNR, CDR2 FQNEAQ (reference sequence). The CDR3 has 14 residues. J lost 4 bases, V lost 6 bases, and 4 bases had no gene match. CDR3 bases: TGTGCCAGCAGAGGGCTAGCGGGCACCGGGGAGCTGTTTTTT. Protein product: CASRGLAGTGELFF.

The chain carries TRBV2 and TRBJ2-5; TRBD1 is a possible D gene (6 bases). Germline CDR1 reads SNHLY; CDR2 reads FYNNEI. This CDR3 is 14 amino acids long. V was shortened by 7 bases and J by 1 base, with 13 bases between the two germline ends. The CDR3 region is CASTQGHFQETQYF. The CDR3 DNA follows: TGTGCCAGCACCCAGGGACACTTCCAAGAGACCCAGTACTTC.

CDR3 nucleotides: TGTGCCAGCAGCCACTTATTGATGGAGCCCCAGCATTTT. It specifies CASSHLLMEPQHF. The genes are TRBV5-8 and TRBJ1-5, with D unclear. V lost 4 bases to trimming and J lost 8 bases, with 13 bases between them. Per the germline V gene, CDR1 is SGHTS and CDR2 is YDEGEE. The length of the CDR3 is 13 residues.

The chain uses TRBV4-2 and TRBJ2-1; 13 bases match TRBD2. Germline V lookup: CDR1 LGHNA, CDR2 YNFKEQ. J lost 4 bases, V lost 0 bases, and 9 bases had no gene match. CDR3 length equals 19 residues. CDR3 coding DNA: TGTGCCAGCAGCCAAGATAGGACTAGCGGGAGTGATTGGTACAATGAGCAGTTCTTC. Its protein is CASSQDRTSGSDWYNEQFF.

A few counts support this clone. The chain recombines TRBV5-1 with TRBJ2-5; TRBD2 matches 8 bases. The germline V gene has CDR1 SGHRS and CDR2 YFSETQ. The CDR3 is made up of 15 amino acids. The ends lost 2 bases at V and 0 bases at J; junction bases unmatched: 3. The CDR3 DNA follows: TGCGCCAGCAGCTTTAGCGGGGATAACCAAGAGACCCAGTACTTC. This encodes CASSFSGDNQETQYF.

The chain uses TRBV2 and TRBJ2-7, with 7 bases fitting TRBD1. The trim removed 8 bases at V and 2 bases at J, leaving 0 bases unmatched. The CDR3 is 11 amino acids. Germline V lookup: CDR1 SNHLY, CDR2 FYNNEI. In DNA form, the CDR3 reads TGTGCCAGCGGGACAGCCTACGAGCAGTACTTC. It translates to CASGTAYEQYF.

The rearrangement links TRBV6-1 to TRBJ2-1; D is undetermined. Germline V lookup: CDR1 MNHNS, CDR2 SASEGT. Trimming took 0 bases from V and 5 from J, leaving 23 bases between them. This CDR3 comprises 19 residues. CDR3 region: CASSEAIIYSLGGDNEQFF. In nucleotides, the CDR3 is TGTGCCAGCAGTGAAGCGATTATCTACTCCTTAGGCGGAGACAATGAGCAGTTCTTC.